These T cell receptor beta chains were read from a single sample in a study of blood T cell repertoires in COVID-19. Libraries were prepared by immunoSEQ multiplex PCR; TCRdb keeps only in-frame clonotypes and omits some of them. Of about 74,000 clones listed, around 80% are singletons. The sequenced sample was peripheral blood. The receptors shown here come from a human donor in a cohort sampled during active COVID-19. CDR3s include the opening cysteine and the closing phenylalanine or tryptophan. The order of the fields is CDR3 DNA, CDR3 protein, clone size, J gene, D gene, V gene, CDR3 length. D genes are given only for firm matches. Clone size appears in some rows only: once, few, many, or a class for an expanded clone.

cdr3_nt: TGTGCCAGCAGACAAAATGCTCGGGGGATGAACACTGAAGCTTTCTTT
cdr3_aa: CASRQNARGMNTEAFF
clone_size: -
j_call: TRBJ1-1
d_call: -
v_call: TRBV5-8
cdr3_length: 16

cdr3_nt: TGTGCCAGCAGCTTGGGGCAGGCGACTACCGGGGAGCTGTTTTTT
cdr3_aa: CASSLGQATTGELFF
clone_size: -
j_call: TRBJ2-2
d_call: -
v_call: TRBV7-3
cdr3_length: 15

cdr3_nt: TGTGCCAGTAGTATGGGGGAGGGGACACGATCCTACGAGCAGTACTTC
cdr3_aa: CASSMGEGTRSYEQYF
clone_size: once
j_call: TRBJ2-7
d_call: -
v_call: TRBV19
cdr3_length: 16

cdr3_nt: TGTGCCAGCAGCTTATCGGCAGGGGATGCCTACGAGCAGTACTTC
cdr3_aa: CASSLSAGDAYEQYF
clone_size: -
j_call: TRBJ2-7
d_call: -
v_call: TRBV7-8
cdr3_length: 15

cdr3_nt: TGCGCCAGCAGCTTGGCCGGACAGGGGAACACTGAAGCTTTCTTT
cdr3_aa: CASSLAGQGNTEAFF
clone_size: few
j_call: TRBJ1-1
d_call: TRBD1
v_call: TRBV5-1
cdr3_length: 15

cdr3_nt: TGTGCCAGCAGCATGGGACAGGGGGCTTTCGGGGAGCTGTTTTTT
cdr3_aa: CASSMGQGAFGELFF
clone_size: few
j_call: TRBJ2-2
d_call: TRBD1
v_call: TRBV7-6
cdr3_length: 15

cdr3_nt: TGTGCCAGCAGATTGGACAGGAACCAAGAGACCCAGTACTTC
cdr3_aa: CASRLDRNQETQYF
clone_size: once
j_call: TRBJ2-5
d_call: TRBD1
v_call: TRBV2
cdr3_length: 14

cdr3_nt: TGTGCCAGCAGCTTAGCCCTACCCGTCTACAATGAGCAGTTCTTC
cdr3_aa: CASSLALPVYNEQFF
clone_size: -
j_call: TRBJ2-1
d_call: -
v_call: TRBV7-2
cdr3_length: 15

cdr3_nt: TGTGCCAGCAGCTTAAGCAGGGGGCTAGGAAACACCATATATTTT
cdr3_aa: CASSLSRGLGNTIYF
clone_size: -
j_call: TRBJ1-3
d_call: TRBD1
v_call: TRBV5-4
cdr3_length: 15

cdr3_nt: TGTGCCAGCAGCTTAGGTCTAGCCCGTTCCTACGAGCAGTACTTC
cdr3_aa: CASSLGLARSYEQYF
clone_size: -
j_call: TRBJ2-7
d_call: -
v_call: TRBV7-2
cdr3_length: 15

cdr3_nt: TGTGCCATCAGTGAGTCAGGAGGGTCCCTCGATGGCTACACCTTC
cdr3_aa: CAISESGGSLDGYTF
clone_size: -
j_call: TRBJ1-2
d_call: -
v_call: TRBV10-3
cdr3_length: 15

cdr3_nt: TGCGCCAGCCACACGGCAGGGCAGAACACTGAAGCTTTCTTT
cdr3_aa: CASHTAGQNTEAFF
clone_size: -
j_call: TRBJ1-1
d_call: -
v_call: TRBV5-1
cdr3_length: 14

cdr3_nt: TGTGCCAGCGGTTGGCAGGGAGGTAGAAGGGGCTACACCTTC
cdr3_aa: CASGWQGGRRGYTF
clone_size: -
j_call: TRBJ1-2
d_call: -
v_call: TRBV6-2/TRBV6-3
cdr3_length: 14

cdr3_nt: TGTGCCAGCAGCCAAGAGGTGGGCCAGCCCCAGCATTTT
cdr3_aa: CASSQEVGQPQHF
clone_size: few
j_call: TRBJ1-5
d_call: -
v_call: TRBV4-2
cdr3_length: 13

cdr3_nt: TGTGCCAGTAGTCCAAATTTGCGACAGGGGCCGAACTACGAGCAGTACTTC
cdr3_aa: CASSPNLRQGPNYEQYF
clone_size: -
j_call: TRBJ2-7
d_call: TRBD1
v_call: TRBV19
cdr3_length: 17

cdr3_nt: TGCGCCAGCAGCCAAACACAGGGGGGTAATGAAAAACTGTTTTTT
cdr3_aa: CASSQTQGGNEKLFF
clone_size: -
j_call: TRBJ1-4
d_call: TRBD1
v_call: TRBV4-3
cdr3_length: 15

cdr3_nt: TGTGCCAGCAGCCAATTGCGGGGGGGGATGAACACTGAAGCTTTCTTT
cdr3_aa: CASSQLRGGMNTEAFF
clone_size: -
j_call: TRBJ1-1
d_call: -
v_call: TRBV14
cdr3_length: 16

cdr3_nt: TGTGCCAGCAGACAACAAGAAAAACTGTTTTTT
cdr3_aa: CASRQQEKLFF
clone_size: -
j_call: TRBJ1-4
d_call: -
v_call: TRBV6-5
cdr3_length: 11

cdr3_nt: TGTGCCAGCAGCTTAAGACTGGAAGCTCAAGAGACCCAGTACTTC
cdr3_aa: CASSLRLEAQETQYF
clone_size: -
j_call: TRBJ2-5
d_call: -
v_call: TRBV7-3
cdr3_length: 15

cdr3_nt: TGTGCCAGCAGTGACCTCGGGACAATCAATTCACCCCTCCACTTT
cdr3_aa: CASSDLGTINSPLHF
clone_size: -
j_call: TRBJ1-6
d_call: -
v_call: TRBV6-1
cdr3_length: 15

cdr3_nt: TGTGCCAGGACAGGGGGCGCTTTACACGAGCAGTACTTC
cdr3_aa: CARTGGALHEQYF
clone_size: -
j_call: TRBJ2-7
d_call: TRBD1
v_call: TRBV2
cdr3_length: 13

cdr3_nt: TGTGCCAGCAGCCTAGGGACTAGCGGGAGCTCCTACAATGAGCAGTTCTTC
cdr3_aa: CASSLGTSGSSYNEQFF
clone_size: -
j_call: TRBJ2-1
d_call: TRBD2
v_call: TRBV3-1/TRBV3-2
cdr3_length: 17

cdr3_nt: TGTGCCAGCACCTCGGGGGGGCGGGGCAATGAGCAGTTCTTC
cdr3_aa: CASTSGGRGNEQFF
clone_size: -
j_call: TRBJ2-1
d_call: TRBD2
v_call: TRBV7-6
cdr3_length: 14

cdr3_nt: TGTGCCAGCAGCTCGGAACGGGGGGCAAGGCAGTATTTT
cdr3_aa: CASSSERGARQYF
clone_size: -
j_call: TRBJ2-3
d_call: -
v_call: TRBV7-2
cdr3_length: 13

cdr3_nt: TGCGCCAGCAGCTATACAGGGGGCGCGGATGGCTACACCTTC
cdr3_aa: CASSYTGGADGYTF
clone_size: few
j_call: TRBJ1-2
d_call: TRBD1
v_call: TRBV5-1
cdr3_length: 14

cdr3_nt: TGTGCCAGCAGATCAGGACAGACGTATGGCTACACCTTC
cdr3_aa: CASRSGQTYGYTF
clone_size: -
j_call: TRBJ1-2
d_call: -
v_call: TRBV6-5
cdr3_length: 13

cdr3_nt: TGCGCCAGCAGTTTTCGACAGGGGGTAAATGAGCAGTACTTC
cdr3_aa: CASSFRQGVNEQYF
clone_size: many
j_call: TRBJ2-7
d_call: TRBD1
v_call: TRBV5-1
cdr3_length: 14